These 28 T cell receptor beta chains came from one sample sequenced in a study of shared clonotypes between healthy human individuals. Using immunoSEQ multiplex PCR, the repertoire was profiled, and TCRdb retains in-frame clones only, with some absent. The data hold around 2.5 million clones, with roughly 93% observed a single time. Sequencing used naive CD4+ T cells from PBMCs. Subset indicated: CD45RA+ positively selected. All receptors derive from a man younger than 30 in good health. Some clones in this sample may be carry-over from other donors' samples.

The J gene is TRBJ2-1, the V gene TRBV18; perhaps TRBD2 as D (6 bases). The CDR3 extends over 13 amino acids. The V and J ends lost 8 bases and 10 bases respectively, with 18 bases between them. CDR1 and CDR2 (germline): KGHSH, LQKENI. This chain's CDR3 is CASTRGAGGEQFF. The CDR3 DNA sequence: TGTGCCAGCACCCGGGGAGCGGGCGGCGAGCAGTTCTTC. Full variable domain (outside the CDR3, taken from reference TRBV18 and TRBJ2-1): NAGVMQNPRHLVRRRGQEARLRCSPMKGHSHVYWYRQLPEEGLKFMVYLQKENIIDESGMPKERFSAEFPKEGPSILRIQQVVRGDSAAYFCASTRGAGGEQFFGPGTRLTVL.

There are a few counts of this clone. V usage is TRBV29-1 and J usage is TRBJ1-1; D is unresolved. V was pared by 4 bases and J by 3 bases, with 12 bases between. Looked up from germline, CDR1 is SQVTM and CDR2 is ANQGSEA. The length of the CDR3 is 13 residues. Here the CDR3 reads CSVGSGIYTEAFF. Here the CDR3 DNA reads TGCAGCGTTGGCTCGGGGATTTACACTGAAGCTTTCTTT.

V usage is TRBV5-4 and J usage is TRBJ2-5; 7 positions agree with TRBD1. With 3 bases clipped from V and 2 bases from J, the junction kept 7 bases outside the gene matches. Per the germline V gene, CDR1 is SGHNT and CDR2 is YYREEE (reference sequence). This CDR3 has 15 residues. The CDR3 sequence: CASSWPGQVQETQYF. The CDR3 coding sequence is TGTGCCAGCAGCTGGCCCGGACAGGTTCAAGAGACCCAGTACTTC.

The gene calls are TRBV5-1 and TRBJ2-1, with 10 bases that match TRBD1. There are 14 residues in the CDR3. The trim removed 6 bases at V and 3 bases at J, leaving 3 bases unmatched. Germline CDR1 and CDR2: SGHRS and YFSETQ. The CDR3 nucleotides are TGCGCCAGCACAGGGACAGGGGTCTACAATGAGCAGTTCTTC. Its protein product is CASTGTGVYNEQFF. Full variable domain (outside the CDR3, taken from reference TRBV5-1 and TRBJ2-1): KAGVTQTPRYLIKTRGQQVTLSCSPISGHRSVSWYQQTPGQGLQFLFEYFSETQRNKGNFPGRFSGRQFSNSRSEMNVSTLELGDSALYLCASTGTGVYNEQFFGPGTRLTVL.

The chain recombines TRBV27 with TRBJ2-7; D is possibly TRBD1 (5 bases). The CDR3 has 14 amino acids. Germline CDR1 is MNHEY and CDR2 is SMNVEV (reference sequence). V was cut by 2 bases and J by 2 bases, with 10 bases left in between. Here the CDR3 reads CASSLKGDAYEQYF. Here the CDR3 DNA reads TGTGCCAGCAGTTTAAAAGGGGATGCCTACGAGCAGTACTTC.

V usage is TRBV30 and J usage is TRBJ2-7; 7 bases fit TRBD1. This CDR3 is 11 amino acids long. Germline CDR1 reads GTSNPN; CDR2 reads SVGIG (reference sequence). V was pared by 5 bases and J by 3 bases, with 1 base of the junction left unmatched. CDR3 sequence: CAWDRDYEQYF. The CDR3 DNA sequence: TGTGCCTGGGACAGGGACTACGAGCAGTACTTC.

The gene calls are TRBV7-8 and TRBJ2-1; 9 positions match TRBD2. CDR3 length: 18 residues. V was pared by 4 bases and J by 1 base, with 11 bases of the junction left unmatched. Looked up from germline, CDR1 is SGHVS and CDR2 is FQNEAQ. Written as DNA, the CDR3 is TGTGCCAGCAGCTCCTATACTATAGCGGGAGTTTCCTACAATGAGCAGTTCTTC. The encoded protein is CASSSYTIAGVSYNEQFF.

This chain links TRBV9 with TRBJ1-1, with D unresolved. Germline V CDR1 and CDR2: SGDLS, YYNGEE. Trimming removed 4 bases from V and 1 base from J, with 17 bases in between. The CDR3 runs to 16 residues. Here the CDR3 DNA reads TGTGCCAGCAGCTCCCAGCTGGGTCAGACGAACACTGAAGCTTTCTTT. Its translation: CASSSQLGQTNTEAFF.

The rearrangement links TRBV27 to TRBJ2-1; TRBD2 matches 10 bases. The CDR3 extends over 15 amino acids. Trimming cost V 2 bases and J 9 bases; bases outside gene matches: 7. The germline V gene has CDR1 MNHEY and CDR2 SMNVEV (reference sequence). The CDR3 reads CASSLRASGGVEQFF. The CDR3 DNA is TGTGCCAGCAGTTTAAGGGCTAGCGGGGGTGTTGAGCAGTTCTTC.

The V call is TRBV28, the J call TRBJ2-3; 8 bases agree with TRBD2. CDR1 is MDHEN and CDR2 is SYDVKM in the germline V gene. The CDR3 has 16 amino acids. After removal of 5 bases from V and 6 bases from J, the junction contained 13 bases not matched to a gene. For the CDR3, the DNA is TGTGCCAGCAGTCCCCTTACGGGAGGGCCGTGGGATACGCAGTATTTT. This codes for CASSPLTGGPWDTQYF.

This chain joins TRBV6-4 and TRBJ2-3; D uncertain. V gave up 5 bases and J gave up 1 base, with 10 bases separating them. Germline CDR1 reads MRHNA; CDR2 reads SNTAGT. CDR3 size: 14 residues. The CDR3 loop reads CASSKEFRTDTQYF. DNA for the CDR3: TGTGCCAGCAGTAAAGAGTTTCGCACAGATACGCAGTATTTT.

Of note for this clone: One end of the junction fails to match germline, which may point to a read error. V gene TRBV6-5 combines with J gene TRBJ1-2; no clear D. There are 11 residues in the CDR3. The germline V gene has CDR1 MNHEY and CDR2 SVGAGI. In DNA form, the CDR3 reads TGTGCCAGCCATGGAAGCTCTGGCCACACCTTC. Translation: CASHGSSGHTF.

This chain links TRBV10-3 with TRBJ2-7; 7 bases agree with TRBD1. Germline CDR1 is ENHRY and CDR2 is SYGVKD. The ends lost 6 bases at V and 2 bases at J; junction bases unmatched: 10. The CDR3 totals 15 residues. CDR3 DNA: TGTGCCATCAGCGAACCGGGACAGATAGCCTACGAGCAGTACTTC. This codes for CAISEPGQIAYEQYF.

This chain uses TRBV5-1 with TRBJ1-4; D not certain. The CDR3 has 16 residues. Germline loops: CDR1 SGHRS, CDR2 YFSETQ. V shed 4 bases and J shed 5 bases, with 18 bases lying between them. Written as DNA, the CDR3 is TGCGCCAGCAGCACCGGACCCGGGCAAGGCAATGAAAAACTGTTTTTT. Its protein product is CASSTGPGQGNEKLFF.

The chain uses TRBV19 and TRBJ2-7; the D is unclear. V was clipped by 4 bases and J by 4 bases, with 14 bases between them. Germline assignment: CDR1 LNHDA and CDR2 SQIVND (reference sequence). The CDR3 is 14 residues long. CDR3 DNA: TGTGCCAGTAGTAATCAGCTGCCTGGATACGAGCAGTACTTC. Protein product: CASSNQLPGYEQYF. The whole variable domain, remainder taken from reference TRBV19 and TRBJ2-7, is DGGITQSPKYLFRKEGQNVTLSCEQNLNHDAMYWYRQDPGQGLRLIYYSQIVNDFQKGDIAEGYSVSREKKESFPLTVTSAQKNPTAFYLCASSNQLPGYEQYFGPGTRLTVT.

This clone was observed a single time. The CDR3 sequence: CASSLQGSHNEQFF. The CDR3, as DNA: TGTGCCAGCAGCTTACAGGGGTCCCACAATGAGCAGTTCTTC. J is TRBJ2-1 and V is TRBV7-9; weak D call: TRBD1 (6 bases). Trimming pared 2 bases from V and 5 bases from J, leaving 10 bases between. The CDR3 has 14 amino acids. The germline V gene has CDR1 SEHNR and CDR2 FQNEAQ (reference sequence).

The gene calls are TRBV30 and TRBJ1-2; D is possibly TRBD1 (6 bases). This CDR3 contains 15 residues. Germline V CDR1 and CDR2: GTSNPN, SVGIG (reference sequence). The germline V and J ends were trimmed by 0 bases and 3 bases, with 14 bases remaining between them. The CDR3 is CAWSVWGAVDYGYTF. For the CDR3, the DNA is TGTGCCTGGAGTGTATGGGGGGCAGTCGACTATGGCTACACCTTC. Full variable domain (rest looked up from reference TRBV30 and TRBJ1-2): SQTIHQWPATLVQPVGSPLSLECTVEGTSNPNLYWYRQAAGRGLQLLFYSVGIGQISSEVPQNLSASRPQDRQFILSSKKLLLSDSGFYLCAWSVWGAVDYGYTFGSGTRLTVV.

The gene calls are TRBV6-5 and TRBJ2-1, with TRBD2 matching 10 bases. The CDR3 contains 14 residues. V gave up 8 bases and J gave up 5 bases; unmatched junction bases: 6. Germline lookup yields CDR1 MNHEY and CDR2 SVGAGI. CDR3 sequence reads: CASYGAGGHNEQFF. CDR3 nucleotide sequence: TGTGCCAGCTATGGAGCGGGAGGGCACAATGAGCAGTTCTTC.

In regard to this clone: An end of the junction does not agree with germline; a read error may underlie this. V is TRBV9 and J is TRBJ2-1; weak D call: TRBD1 (5 bases). Germline-derived CDR1 and CDR2 are SGDLS and YYNGEE. This CDR3 is built from 13 residues. The CDR3 nucleotides are TGTGCCAGCAGCGTATCAGGGTACAGTGAGCAGTTCTTC. Encoded protein: CASSVSGYSEQFF.

The rearrangement links TRBV30 to TRBJ2-7; possible D gene TRBD1, 5 bases. CDR1 and CDR2 (germline): GTSNPN, SVGIG (reference sequence). V shed 3 bases and J shed 6 bases, with 15 bases lying between them. CDR3 length: 13 residues. The CDR3 nucleotides read TGTGCCTGGAGCGGACAACCCATGGGCGAGCAGTACTTC. Residues: CAWSGQPMGEQYF.

The chain employs TRBV18 and TRBJ1-4; D perhaps matches TRBD1 (5 bases). The CDR3 contains 16 residues. The germline V gene has CDR1 KGHSH and CDR2 LQKENI. Trimming stripped 3 bases from V and 1 base from J, with 12 bases between. This CDR3 is CASSPGGSITNEKLFF. CDR3 nucleotide sequence: TGTGCCAGCTCACCTGGGGGATCCATAACTAATGAAAAACTGTTTTTT.

V usage is TRBV2 and J usage is TRBJ2-3; no firm D call. Germline V gives CDR1 SNHLY, CDR2 FYNNEI. Between the trimmed V and J ends, which lost 6 bases and 1 base, there was a span of 8 bases. CDR3 length equals 13 residues. Here the CDR3 DNA reads TGTGCCAGCAGATCCTACCGCACAGATACGCAGTATTTT. It yields the protein CASRSYRTDTQYF.

The chain uses TRBV7-3 and TRBJ2-3, with a weak D call TRBD2 (5 bases). Trimming left V 5 bases short and J 1 base short, with 16 bases between. This CDR3 comprises 16 residues. Germline assignment: CDR1 SGHTA and CDR2 FQGTGA. The CDR3 here is CASSPAAGWGTDTQYF. The CDR3 coding sequence is TGTGCCAGCAGCCCCGCCGCGGGCTGGGGCACAGATACGCAGTATTTT.

On this clone: This sample also contains other DNA sequences that code for the same CDR3. The chain employs TRBV5-1 and TRBJ2-1, with TRBD2 matching over 8 bases. This CDR3 contains 15 residues. J gave up 4 bases and V 4 bases, and 7 bases lay outside the gene matches. Germline CDR1 SGHRS, CDR2 YFSETQ. The CDR3 bases are TGCGCCAGCAGCCCGGGGGTAGCGGGGTACAATGAGCAGTTCTTC. Translating it yields CASSPGVAGYNEQFF.

The J gene is TRBJ2-7, the V gene TRBV18; 9 bases map to TRBD1. The trim removed 2 bases at V and 3 bases at J, leaving 14 bases unmatched. There are 18 residues in the CDR3. Germline-derived CDR1 and CDR2 are KGHSH and LQKENI. The CDR3 coding sequence is TGTGCCAGCTCACCATACTACGCCCTTTCGGGACAGGGCTACGAGCAGTACTTC. Protein: CASSPYYALSGQGYEQYF.

The chain combines TRBV28 with TRBJ2-3, with TRBD2 identical over 10 bases. The V gene end was trimmed by 6 bases and the J gene end by 3 bases; junction bases not matched to a gene: 6. The CDR3 extends over 15 amino acids. Germline CDR1 is MDHEN and CDR2 is SYDVKM. CDR3 bases: TGTGCCAGCAGCGCTAGCGGGAGCGGAACAGATACGCAGTATTTT. Encoded protein: CASSASGSGTDTQYF.

The V call is TRBV7-9, the J call TRBJ1-2, with D perhaps matching TRBD1 (6 bases). The CDR3 length is 14 residues. The V and J ends lost 4 bases and 6 bases respectively, with 15 bases between them. Per germline, CDR1 SEHNR and CDR2 FQNEAQ (reference sequence). The CDR3 region has the DNA TGTGCCAGCAGCTCCGGACAGCGGGACGATGGCTACACCTTC. It encodes CASSSGQRDDGYTF.

This clone was detected only a few times. The genes are TRBV16 and TRBJ2-4; D is uncertain. The CDR3 loop spans 14 amino acids. Germline V gene sequence: CDR1 KGHSY, CDR2 FQNENV. The germline V and J ends were trimmed by 4 bases and 1 base, with 8 bases remaining between them. The CDR3 loop reads CASSPTAAKNIQYF. In DNA form, the CDR3 reads TGTGCCAGCAGCCCCACAGCGGCCAAAAACATTCAGTACTTC.